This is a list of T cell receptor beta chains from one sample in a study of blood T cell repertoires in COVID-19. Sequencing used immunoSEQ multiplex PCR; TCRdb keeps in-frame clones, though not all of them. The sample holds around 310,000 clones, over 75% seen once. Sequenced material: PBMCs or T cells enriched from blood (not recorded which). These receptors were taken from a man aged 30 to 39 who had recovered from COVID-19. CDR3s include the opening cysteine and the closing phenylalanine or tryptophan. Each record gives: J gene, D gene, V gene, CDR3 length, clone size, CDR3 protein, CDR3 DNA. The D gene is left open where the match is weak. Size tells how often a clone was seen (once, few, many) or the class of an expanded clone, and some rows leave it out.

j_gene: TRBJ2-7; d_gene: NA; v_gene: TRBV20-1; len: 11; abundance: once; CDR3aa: CSASPRNEQYF; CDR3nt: TGCAGTGCTAGTCCGAGGAACGAGCAGTACTTC
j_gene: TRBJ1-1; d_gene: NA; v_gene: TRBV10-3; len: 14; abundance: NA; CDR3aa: CAISEQGMNTEAFF; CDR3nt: TGTGCCATCAGTGAGCAGGGCATGAACACTGAAGCTTTCTTT
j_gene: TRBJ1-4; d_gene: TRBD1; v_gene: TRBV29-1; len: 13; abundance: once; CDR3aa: CSAKGAYNEKLFF; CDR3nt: TGCAGCGCCAAGGGGGCGTACAATGAAAAACTGTTTTTT
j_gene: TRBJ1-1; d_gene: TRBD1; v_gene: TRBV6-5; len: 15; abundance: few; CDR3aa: CAASPGQGAFTEAFF; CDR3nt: TGTGCCGCTAGCCCGGGACAGGGGGCATTCACTGAAGCTTTCTTT
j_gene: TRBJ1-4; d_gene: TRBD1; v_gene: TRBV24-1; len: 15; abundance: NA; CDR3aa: CATSATGGTNEKLFF; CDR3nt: TGTGCCACCAGTGCCACAGGGGGTACTAATGAAAAACTGTTTTTT
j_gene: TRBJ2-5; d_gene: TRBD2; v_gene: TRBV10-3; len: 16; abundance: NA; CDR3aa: CAIRGGSGGGMETQYF; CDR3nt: TGTGCCATCCGAGGGGGTTCCGGCGGGGGGATGGAGACCCAGTACTTC
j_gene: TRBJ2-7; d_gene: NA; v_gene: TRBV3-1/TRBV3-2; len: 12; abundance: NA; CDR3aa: CASSYAQGEQYF; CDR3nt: TGTGCCAGCAGCTACGCACAGGGAGAGCAGTACTTC
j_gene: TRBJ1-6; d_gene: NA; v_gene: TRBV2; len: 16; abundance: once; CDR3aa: CASTLWGGSTNSPLHF; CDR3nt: TGTGCCAGCACCTTGTGGGGAGGGTCAACTAATTCACCCCTCCACTTT
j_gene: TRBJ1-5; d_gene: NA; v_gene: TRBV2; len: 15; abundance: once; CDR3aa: CASSGTGDRNQPQHF; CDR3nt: TGTGCCAGCAGTGGGACGGGAGATCGCAATCAGCCCCAGCATTTT
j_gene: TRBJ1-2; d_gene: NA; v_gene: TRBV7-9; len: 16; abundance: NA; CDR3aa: CASSLAGSFEFYGYTF; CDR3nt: TGTGCCAGCAGCTTAGCGGGCAGCTTCGAATTCTATGGCTACACCTTC
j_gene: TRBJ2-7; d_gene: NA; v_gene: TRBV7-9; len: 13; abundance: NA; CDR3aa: CASSSGSTYEQYF; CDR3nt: TGTGCCAGCAGCTCAGGTAGTACCTACGAGCAGTACTTC
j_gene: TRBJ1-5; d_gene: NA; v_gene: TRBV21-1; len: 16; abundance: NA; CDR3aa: CASSKGPRGPNQPQHF; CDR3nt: TGTGCCAGCAGCAAAGGCCCCAGGGGACCCAATCAGCCCCAGCATTTT
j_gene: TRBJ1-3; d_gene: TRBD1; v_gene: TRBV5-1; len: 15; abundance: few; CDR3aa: CASSFGQASGNTIYF; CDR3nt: TGCGCCAGCAGCTTTGGACAGGCCTCTGGAAACACCATATATTTT
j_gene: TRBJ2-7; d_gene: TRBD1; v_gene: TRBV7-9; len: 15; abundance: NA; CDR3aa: CASSTSRQGSYEQYF; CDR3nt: TGTGCCAGCAGCACCTCCAGACAGGGCTCCTACGAGCAGTACTTC
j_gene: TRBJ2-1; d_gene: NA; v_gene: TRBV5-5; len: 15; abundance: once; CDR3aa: CASSPTPGTYNEQFF; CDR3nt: TGTGCCAGCAGCCCTACTCCGGGTACCTACAATGAGCAGTTCTTC
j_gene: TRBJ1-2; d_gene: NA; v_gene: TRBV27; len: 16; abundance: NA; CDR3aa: CASSYLGGLLNYGYTF; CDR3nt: TGTGCCAGCAGTTATCTCGGGGGGCTCCTTAACTATGGCTACACCTTC
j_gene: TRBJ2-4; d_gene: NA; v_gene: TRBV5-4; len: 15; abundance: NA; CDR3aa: CASSWGGAGKNIQYF; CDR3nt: TGTGCCAGCAGCTGGGGGGGGGCTGGCAAAAACATTCAGTACTTC
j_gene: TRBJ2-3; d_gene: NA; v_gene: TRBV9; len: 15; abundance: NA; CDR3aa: CASSVALARTDTQYF; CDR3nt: TGTGCCAGCAGCGTAGCACTAGCCCGCACAGATACGCAGTATTTT
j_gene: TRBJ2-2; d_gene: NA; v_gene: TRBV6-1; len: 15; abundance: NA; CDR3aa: CASSEMGGDTGELFF; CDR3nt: TGTGCCAGCAGTGAAATGGGCGGGGACACCGGGGAGCTGTTTTTT
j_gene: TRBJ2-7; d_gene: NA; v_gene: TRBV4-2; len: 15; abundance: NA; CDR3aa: CASSPYGADAYEQYF; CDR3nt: TGTGCCAGCAGCCCATATGGAGCGGACGCTTACGAGCAGTACTTC
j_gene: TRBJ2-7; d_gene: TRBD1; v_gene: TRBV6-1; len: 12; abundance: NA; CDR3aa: CASSEGTGEQYF; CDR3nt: TGTGCCAGCAGTGAAGGGACAGGGGAGCAGTACTTC
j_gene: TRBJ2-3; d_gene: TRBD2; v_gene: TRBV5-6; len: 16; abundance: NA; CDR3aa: CASSLRLAGASDTQYF; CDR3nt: TGTGCCAGCAGCTTGCGGCTAGCGGGGGCCTCAGATACGCAGTATTTT
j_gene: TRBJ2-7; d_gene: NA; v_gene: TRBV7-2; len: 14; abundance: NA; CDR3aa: CASSLGHRVYEQYF; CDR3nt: TGTGCCAGCAGCCTCGGACACAGGGTCTACGAGCAGTACTTC
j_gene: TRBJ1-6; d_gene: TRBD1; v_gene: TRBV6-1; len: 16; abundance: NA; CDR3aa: CASSDQGAPYNSPLHF; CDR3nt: TGTGCCAGCAGTGATCAGGGGGCCCCCTATAATTCACCCCTCCACTTT
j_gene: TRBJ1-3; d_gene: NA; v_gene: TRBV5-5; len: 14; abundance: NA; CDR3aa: CASSSETPGDTIYF; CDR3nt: TGTGCCAGCAGCAGTGAGACACCGGGGGACACCATATATTTT
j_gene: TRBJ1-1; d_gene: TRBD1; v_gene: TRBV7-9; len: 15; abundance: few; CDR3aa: CASSWGSQGSTEAFF; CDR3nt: TGTGCCAGCAGCTGGGGGTCACAGGGGAGCACTGAAGCTTTCTTT
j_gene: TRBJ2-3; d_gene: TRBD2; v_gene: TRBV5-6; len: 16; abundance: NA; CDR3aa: CASSLDPSGGAGTQYF; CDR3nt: TGTGCCAGCAGCTTGGATCCTAGCGGGGGGGCCGGTACGCAGTATTTT
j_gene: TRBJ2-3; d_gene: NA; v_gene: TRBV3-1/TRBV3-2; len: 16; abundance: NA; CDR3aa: CASSQDGGGPTDTQYF; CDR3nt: TGTGCCAGCAGCCAAGATGGGGGGGGGCCAACAGATACGCAGTATTTT
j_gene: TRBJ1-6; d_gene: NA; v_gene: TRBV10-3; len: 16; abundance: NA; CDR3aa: CAISESQGINNSPLHF; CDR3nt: TGTGCCATCAGTGAGTCGCAGGGGATTAATAATTCACCCCTCCACTTT
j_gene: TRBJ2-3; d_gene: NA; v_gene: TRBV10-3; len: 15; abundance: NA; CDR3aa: CATQLGGWDTDTQYF; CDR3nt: TGTGCCACCCAACTAGGGGGATGGGACACAGATACGCAGTATTTT
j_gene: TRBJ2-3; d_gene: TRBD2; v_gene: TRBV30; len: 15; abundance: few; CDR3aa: CAWRGGAGGEDTQYF; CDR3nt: TGTGCCTGGAGGGGCGGGGCGGGGGGCGAAGATACGCAGTATTTT
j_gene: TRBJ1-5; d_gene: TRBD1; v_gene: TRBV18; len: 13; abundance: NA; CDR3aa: CASRQGVNQPQHF; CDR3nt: TGTGCCAGCAGGCAGGGGGTAAATCAGCCCCAGCATTTT
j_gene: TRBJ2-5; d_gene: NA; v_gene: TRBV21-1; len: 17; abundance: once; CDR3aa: CASSKGRTGNAQETQYF; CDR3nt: TGTGCCAGCAGCAAAGGAAGGACAGGGAATGCCCAAGAGACCCAGTACTTC
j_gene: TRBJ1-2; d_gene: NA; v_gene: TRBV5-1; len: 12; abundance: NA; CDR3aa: CASSHTNYGYTF; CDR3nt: TGCGCCAGCAGCCACACTAACTATGGCTACACCTTC
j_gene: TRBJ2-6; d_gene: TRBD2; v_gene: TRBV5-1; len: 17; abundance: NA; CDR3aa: CASSSLGGDAGANVLTF; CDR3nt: TGCGCCAGCAGCTCCCTCGGGGGGGACGCAGGGGCCAACGTCCTGACTTTC
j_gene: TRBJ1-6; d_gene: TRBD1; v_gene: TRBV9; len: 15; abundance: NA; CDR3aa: CASSVEWTGDSPLHF; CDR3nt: TGTGCCAGCAGCGTAGAATGGACAGGGGATTCACCCCTCCACTTT
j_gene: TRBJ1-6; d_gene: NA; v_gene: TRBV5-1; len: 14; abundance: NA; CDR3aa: CASSLTPSPPALHF; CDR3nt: TGCGCCAGCAGCTTGACTCCGAGCCCACCCGCTCTCCACTTT
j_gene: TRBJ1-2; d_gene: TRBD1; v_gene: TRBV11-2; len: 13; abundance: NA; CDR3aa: CASSFGQAYGYTF; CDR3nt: TGTGCCAGCAGCTTTGGACAGGCCTATGGCTACACCTTC
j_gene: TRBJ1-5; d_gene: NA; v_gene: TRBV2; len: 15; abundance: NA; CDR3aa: CASSEIRELDQPQHF; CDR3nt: TGTGCCAGCAGTGAGATCAGGGAATTGGATCAGCCCCAGCATTTT
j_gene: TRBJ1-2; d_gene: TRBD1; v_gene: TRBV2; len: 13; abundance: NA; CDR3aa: CASSEYETGGYTF; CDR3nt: TGTGCCAGCAGTGAATACGAGACAGGGGGCTACACCTTC
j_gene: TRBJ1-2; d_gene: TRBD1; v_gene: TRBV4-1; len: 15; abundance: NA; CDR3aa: CASSQERTGLHGYTF; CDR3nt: TGCGCCAGCAGCCAAGAGCGGACAGGGCTCCATGGCTACACCTTC
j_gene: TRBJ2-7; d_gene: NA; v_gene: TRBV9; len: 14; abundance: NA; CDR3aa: CASSVGLAPYEQYF; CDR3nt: TGTGCCAGCAGCGTAGGTCTAGCCCCCTACGAGCAGTACTTC
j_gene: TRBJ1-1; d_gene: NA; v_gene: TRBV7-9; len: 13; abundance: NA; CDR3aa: CASSATENTEAFF; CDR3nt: TGTGCCAGCAGCGCCACAGAGAACACTGAAGCTTTCTTT
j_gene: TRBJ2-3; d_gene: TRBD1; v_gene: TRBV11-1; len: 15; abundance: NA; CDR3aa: CASSLEGRGTDTQYF; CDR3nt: TGTGCCAGCAGCTTAGAGGGCAGGGGGACAGATACGCAGTATTTT
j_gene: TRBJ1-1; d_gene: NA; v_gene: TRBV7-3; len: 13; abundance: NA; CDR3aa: CASSFGGNTEAFF; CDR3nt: TGTGCCAGCAGCTTCGGGGGGAACACTGAAGCTTTCTTT
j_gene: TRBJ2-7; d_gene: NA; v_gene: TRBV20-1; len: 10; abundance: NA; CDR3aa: CSAARGEQYF; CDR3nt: TGCAGTGCGGCACGGGGCGAGCAGTACTTC
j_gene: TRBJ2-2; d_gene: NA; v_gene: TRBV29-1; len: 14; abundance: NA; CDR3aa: CSVEPPGYTGELFF; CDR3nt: TGCAGCGTTGAACCCCCCGGGTACACCGGGGAGCTGTTTTTT
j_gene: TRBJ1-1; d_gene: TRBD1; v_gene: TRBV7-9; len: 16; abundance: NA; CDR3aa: CASRQRTGGWDTEAFF; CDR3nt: TGTGCCAGCAGGCAACGAACAGGGGGCTGGGACACTGAAGCTTTCTTT
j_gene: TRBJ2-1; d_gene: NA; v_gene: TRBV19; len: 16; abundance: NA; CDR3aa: CASSMEFSPMGNEQFF; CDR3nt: TGTGCCAGTAGTATGGAATTTAGCCCGATGGGCAATGAGCAGTTCTTC
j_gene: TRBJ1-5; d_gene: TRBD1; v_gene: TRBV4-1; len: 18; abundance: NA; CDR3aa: CASSQYTGQGARLQPQHF; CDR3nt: TGCGCCAGCAGCCAATATACGGGACAGGGGGCACGTCTTCAGCCCCAGCATTTT
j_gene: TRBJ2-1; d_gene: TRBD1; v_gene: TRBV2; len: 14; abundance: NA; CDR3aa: CASSDFTGDNEQFF; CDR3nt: TGTGCCAGCAGTGATTTTACAGGGGACAATGAGCAGTTCTTC
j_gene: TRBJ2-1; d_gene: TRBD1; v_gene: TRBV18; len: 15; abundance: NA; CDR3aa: CASSPRTGTYNEQFF; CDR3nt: TGTGCCAGCTCACCGAGGACAGGGACCTACAATGAGCAGTTCTTC
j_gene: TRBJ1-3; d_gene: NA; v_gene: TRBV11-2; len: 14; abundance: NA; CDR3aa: CASSPYRSGNTIYF; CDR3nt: TGTGCCAGCAGCCCATACAGATCTGGAAACACCATATATTTT
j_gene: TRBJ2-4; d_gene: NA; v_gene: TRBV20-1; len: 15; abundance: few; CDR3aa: CSASGGALAKNIQYF; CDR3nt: TGCAGTGCTAGTGGTGGGGCGTTAGCCAAAAACATTCAGTACTTC
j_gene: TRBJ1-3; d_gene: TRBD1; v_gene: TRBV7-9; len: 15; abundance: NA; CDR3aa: CASSARGNSGNTIYF; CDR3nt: TGTGCCAGCAGCGCCAGGGGGAACTCTGGAAACACCATATATTTT
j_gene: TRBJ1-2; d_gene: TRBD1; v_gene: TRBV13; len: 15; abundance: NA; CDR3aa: CASSLGYQGAYGYTF; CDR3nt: TGTGCCAGCAGCTTAGGATATCAGGGGGCGTATGGCTACACCTTC
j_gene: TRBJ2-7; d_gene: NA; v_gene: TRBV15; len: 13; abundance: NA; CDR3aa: CATSVAGLYEQYF; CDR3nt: TGTGCCACCAGCGTCGCGGGGCTTTACGAGCAGTACTTC
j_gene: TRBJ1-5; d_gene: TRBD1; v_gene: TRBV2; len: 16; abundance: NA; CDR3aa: CASSLWTGAPNQPQHF; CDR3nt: TGTGCCAGCAGTCTATGGACAGGGGCCCCCAATCAGCCCCAGCATTTT
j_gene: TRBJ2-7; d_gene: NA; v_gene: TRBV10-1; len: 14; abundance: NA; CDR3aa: CASSEGGTSYEQYF; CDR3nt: TGCGCCAGCAGTGAGGGGGGGACCTCCTACGAGCAGTACTTC